This T cell receptor beta chain was captured by sequencing in a study of identical twins. Findings and limits, study-wide: Low generation-probability sequences were in excess among twin-shared out-of-frame alpha sequences.

V was clipped by 4 bases and J by 0 bases, with 10 bases between them. CDR1 DFQATT and CDR2 SNEGSKA come from the germline V gene (reference sequence). This CDR3 is 14 amino acids long. A universal primer site came from template switching; cDNA carried unique molecular identifiers. Via MiXCR, TCRdb re-called the 5' RACE reads, giving one row per CDR3 protein. The profile covers around 1.7 million distinct CDR3 sequences, with roughly 35% appearing a single time and about 0.27% taken by the ten largest. Only healthy Caucasians were enrolled as donors. This clonotype appeared a few times. What it recognizes is unknown.

Sequencing was carried out using cord blood. The J gene is TRBJ2-1, the V gene TRBV20-1, with D perhaps matching TRBD1 (6 bases). The TCR comes from a newborn girl in good health. CDR3 residues: CSANRDNSYNEQFF. The CDR3 bases are TGCAGTGCTAACAGGGACAACTCCTACAATGAGCAGTTCTTC.